The following is a T cell receptor beta chain sequence with its context. Its matching antigen is unknown. Clones were read by immunoSEQ multiplex PCR, and TCRdb kept only the in-frame ones, dropping some. The table shows some 150,000 clones, with around 95% occurring only once. These data originate in a study of T cell responses to AZD1222 COVID-19 vaccine. Findings and caveats of the study: Unmutated regions of variants are reportedly targeted by nearly half of spike-specific TCRs.

The specimen comprised peripheral blood, sampled on day 0 of AZD1222 vaccination. The sequence came from an adult in good health.

The DNA of the CDR3 is TGCGCCAGCAGCCAGTTAGCGGATCCCTCCTACAATGAGCAGTTCTTC. Protein: CASSQLADPSYNEQFF. The chain employs TRBV4-3 and TRBJ2-1; D possibly corresponds to TRBD2 (6 bases). The V gene lost 3 bases and the J gene lost 0 bases, with 12 bases spanning the gap. The V gene's germline CDR1 is LGHNA and CDR2 YSLEER. CDR3 size: 16 residues.